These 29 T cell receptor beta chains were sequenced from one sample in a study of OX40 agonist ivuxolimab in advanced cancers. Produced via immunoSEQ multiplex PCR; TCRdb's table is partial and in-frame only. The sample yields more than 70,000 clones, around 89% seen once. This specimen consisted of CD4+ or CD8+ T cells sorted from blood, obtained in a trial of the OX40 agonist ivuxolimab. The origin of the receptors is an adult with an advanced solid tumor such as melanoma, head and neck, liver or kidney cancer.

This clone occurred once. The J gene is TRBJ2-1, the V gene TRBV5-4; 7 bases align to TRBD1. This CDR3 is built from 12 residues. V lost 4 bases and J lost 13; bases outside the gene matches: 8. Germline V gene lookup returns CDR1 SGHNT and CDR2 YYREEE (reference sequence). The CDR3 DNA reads TGTGCCAGCAGCAAAACGGGACAGCCTCAGTTCTTC. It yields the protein CASSKTGQPQFF.

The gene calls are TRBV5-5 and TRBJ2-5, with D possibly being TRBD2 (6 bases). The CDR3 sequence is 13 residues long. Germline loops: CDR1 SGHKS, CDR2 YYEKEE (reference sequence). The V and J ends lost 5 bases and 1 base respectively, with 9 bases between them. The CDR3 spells CASRGLLQETQYF. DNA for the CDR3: TGTGCCAGCAGAGGACTACTCCAAGAGACCCAGTACTTC. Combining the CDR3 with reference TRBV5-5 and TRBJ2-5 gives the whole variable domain DAGVTQSPTHLIKTRGQQVTLRCSPISGHKSVSWYQQVLGQGPQFIFQYYEKEERGRGNFPDRFSARQFPNYSSELNVNALLLGDSALYLCASRGLLQETQYFGPGTRLLVL.

The CDR3 region is CASSLGGPASNEQFF. In DNA, the CDR3 is TGTGCCAGCAGCTTAGGGGGGCCTGCCTCCAATGAGCAGTTCTTC. The chain employs TRBV7-9 and TRBJ2-1, with D perhaps matching TRBD1 (6 bases). This CDR3 has 15 residues. V was trimmed by 1 base and J by 6 bases, leaving 13 bases between them. Germline CDR1 is SEHNR and CDR2 is FQNEAQ (reference sequence).

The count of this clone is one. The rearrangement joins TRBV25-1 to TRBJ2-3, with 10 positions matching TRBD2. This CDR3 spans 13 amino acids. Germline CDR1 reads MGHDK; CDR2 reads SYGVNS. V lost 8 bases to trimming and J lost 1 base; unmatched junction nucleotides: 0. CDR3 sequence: CASGLAGTDTQYF. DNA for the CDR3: TGTGCCAGCGGACTAGCGGGCACAGATACGCAGTATTTT.

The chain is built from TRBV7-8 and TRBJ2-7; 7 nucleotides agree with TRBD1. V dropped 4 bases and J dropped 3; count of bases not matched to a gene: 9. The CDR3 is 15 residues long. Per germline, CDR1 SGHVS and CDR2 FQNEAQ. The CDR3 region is CASSYRQGNGYEQYF. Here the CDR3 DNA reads TGTGCCAGCAGCTACCGACAGGGCAACGGCTACGAGCAGTACTTC.

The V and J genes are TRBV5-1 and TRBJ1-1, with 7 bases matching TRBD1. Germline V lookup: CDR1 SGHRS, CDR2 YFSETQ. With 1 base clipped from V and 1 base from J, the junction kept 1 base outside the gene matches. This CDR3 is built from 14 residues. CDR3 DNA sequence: TGCGCCAGCAGCTTGAGGGACAGGAACACTGAAGCTTTCTTT. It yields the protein CASSLRDRNTEAFF. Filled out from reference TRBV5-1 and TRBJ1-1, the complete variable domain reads KAGVTQTPRYLIKTRGQQVTLSCSPISGHRSVSWYQQTPGQGLQFLFEYFSETQRNKGNFPGRFSGRQFSNSRSEMNVSTLELGDSALYLCASSLRDRNTEAFFGQGTRLTVV.

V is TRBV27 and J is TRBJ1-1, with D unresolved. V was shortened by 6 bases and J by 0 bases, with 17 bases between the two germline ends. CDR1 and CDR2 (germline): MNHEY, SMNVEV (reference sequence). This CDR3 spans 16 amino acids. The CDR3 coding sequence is TGTGCCAGCAGCTTGCGGGGAGGTGGGATGAACACTGAAGCTTTCTTT. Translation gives CASSLRGGGMNTEAFF.

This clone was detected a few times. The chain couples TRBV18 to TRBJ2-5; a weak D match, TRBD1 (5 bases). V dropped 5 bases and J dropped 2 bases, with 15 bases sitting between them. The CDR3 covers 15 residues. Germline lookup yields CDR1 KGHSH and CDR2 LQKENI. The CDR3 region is CASSSQGREQETQYF. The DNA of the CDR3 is TGTGCCAGCTCAAGTCAGGGCAGGGAACAAGAGACCCAGTACTTC.

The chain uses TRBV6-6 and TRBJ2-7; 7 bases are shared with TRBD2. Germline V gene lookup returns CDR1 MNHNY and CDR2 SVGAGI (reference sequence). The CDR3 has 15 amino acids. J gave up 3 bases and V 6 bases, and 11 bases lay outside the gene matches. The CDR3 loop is CASSNDLSGYYEQYF. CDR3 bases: TGTGCCAGCAGCAACGACCTTAGCGGGTACTACGAGCAGTACTTC.

As DNA, the CDR3 is TGCAGCGTTTTATCGGGACCTAACTATGGCTACACCTTC. Residues: CSVLSGPNYGYTF. This chain links TRBV29-1 with TRBJ1-2, with D perhaps TRBD1 (5 bases). Germline CDR1 and CDR2: SQVTM and ANQGSEA. V was cut by 5 bases and J by 0 bases, with 10 bases left in between. The CDR3 sequence is 13 residues long.

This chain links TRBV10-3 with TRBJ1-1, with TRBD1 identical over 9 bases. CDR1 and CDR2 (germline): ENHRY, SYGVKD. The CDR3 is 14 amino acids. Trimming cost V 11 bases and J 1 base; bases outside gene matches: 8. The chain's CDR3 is CAVLRDRANTEAFF. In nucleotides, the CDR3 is TGTGCCGTCCTAAGGGACAGGGCGAACACTGAAGCTTTCTTT.

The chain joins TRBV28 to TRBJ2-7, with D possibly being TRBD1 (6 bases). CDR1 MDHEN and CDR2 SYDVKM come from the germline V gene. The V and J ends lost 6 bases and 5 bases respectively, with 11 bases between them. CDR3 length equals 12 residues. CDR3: CASSHRAHEQYF. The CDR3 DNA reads TGTGCCAGCAGCCACAGGGCCCACGAGCAGTACTTC.

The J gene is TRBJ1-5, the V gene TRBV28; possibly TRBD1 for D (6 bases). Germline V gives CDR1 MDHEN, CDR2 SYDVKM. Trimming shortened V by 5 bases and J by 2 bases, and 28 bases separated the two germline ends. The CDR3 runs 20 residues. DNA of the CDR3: TGTGCCAGCAGTCCCCGTCATGACAGGCTAGTAGCCTATGGCAATCAGCCCCAGCATTTT. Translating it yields CASSPRHDRLVAYGNQPQHF.

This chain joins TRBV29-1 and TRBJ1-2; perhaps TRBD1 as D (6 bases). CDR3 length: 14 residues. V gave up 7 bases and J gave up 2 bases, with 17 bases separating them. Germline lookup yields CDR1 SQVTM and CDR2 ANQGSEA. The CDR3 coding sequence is TGCAGCGCTCTGGTAATGGGGGGCAACTATGGCTACACCTTC. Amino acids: CSALVMGGNYGYTF.

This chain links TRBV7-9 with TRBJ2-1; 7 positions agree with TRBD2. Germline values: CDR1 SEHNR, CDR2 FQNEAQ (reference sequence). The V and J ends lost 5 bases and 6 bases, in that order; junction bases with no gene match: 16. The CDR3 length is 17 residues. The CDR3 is CASSTLWARGIGNEQFF. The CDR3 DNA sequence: TGTGCCAGCAGCACCCTTTGGGCGCGGGGGATTGGCAATGAGCAGTTCTTC. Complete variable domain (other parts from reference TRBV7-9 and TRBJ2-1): DTGVSQNPRHKITKRGQNVTFRCDPISEHNRLYWYRQTLGQGPEFLTYFQNEAQLEKSRLLSDRFSAERPKGSFSTLEIQRTEQGDSAMYLCASSTLWARGIGNEQFFGPGTRLTVL.

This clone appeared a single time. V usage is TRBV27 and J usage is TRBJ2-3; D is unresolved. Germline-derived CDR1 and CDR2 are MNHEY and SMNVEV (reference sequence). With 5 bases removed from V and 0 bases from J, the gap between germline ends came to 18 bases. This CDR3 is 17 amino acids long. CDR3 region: CASSRAPLGLSTDTQYF. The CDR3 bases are TGTGCCAGCAGTCGCGCCCCCCTAGGGTTAAGCACAGATACGCAGTATTTT.

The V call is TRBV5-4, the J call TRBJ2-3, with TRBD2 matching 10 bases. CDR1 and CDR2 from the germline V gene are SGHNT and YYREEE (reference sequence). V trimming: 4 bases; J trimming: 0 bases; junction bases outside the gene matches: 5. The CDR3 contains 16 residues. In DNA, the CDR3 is TGTGCCAGCAGCCTCCGGACTAGCGGTAGCACAGATACGCAGTATTTT. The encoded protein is CASSLRTSGSTDTQYF.

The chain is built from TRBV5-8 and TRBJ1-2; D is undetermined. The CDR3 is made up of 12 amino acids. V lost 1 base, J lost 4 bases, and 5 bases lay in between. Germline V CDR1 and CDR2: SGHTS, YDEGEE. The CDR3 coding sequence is TGTGCCAGCAGCTTGAACCTCTATGGCTACACCTTC. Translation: CASSLNLYGYTF.

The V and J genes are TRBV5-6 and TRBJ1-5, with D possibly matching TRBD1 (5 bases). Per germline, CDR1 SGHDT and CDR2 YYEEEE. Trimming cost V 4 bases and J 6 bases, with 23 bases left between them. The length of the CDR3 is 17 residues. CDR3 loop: CASSAGPRADGAQPQHF. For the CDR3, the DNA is TGTGCCAGCAGCGCTGGACCCCGGGCGGATGGGGCTCAGCCCCAGCATTTT.

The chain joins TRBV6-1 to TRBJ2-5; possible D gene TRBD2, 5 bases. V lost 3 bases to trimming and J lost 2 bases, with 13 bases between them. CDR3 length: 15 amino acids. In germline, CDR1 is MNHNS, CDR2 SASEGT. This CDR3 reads CASSDRPGFQETQYF. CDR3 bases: TGTGCCAGCAGTGACAGACCGGGGTTTCAAGAGACCCAGTACTTC.

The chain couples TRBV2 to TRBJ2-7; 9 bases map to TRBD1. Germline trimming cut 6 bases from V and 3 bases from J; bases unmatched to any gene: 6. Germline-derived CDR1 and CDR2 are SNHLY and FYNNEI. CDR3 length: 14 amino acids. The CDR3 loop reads CASSRDRGGYEQYF. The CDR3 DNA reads TGTGCCAGCAGCCGAGACAGGGGGGGCTACGAGCAGTACTTC.

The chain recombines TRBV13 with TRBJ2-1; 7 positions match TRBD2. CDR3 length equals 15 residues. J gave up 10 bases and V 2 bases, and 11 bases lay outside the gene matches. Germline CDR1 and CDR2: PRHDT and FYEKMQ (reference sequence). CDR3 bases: TGTGCCAGCAGCTTAATAAAGGGCGGGAGAGAAGAGCAGTTCTTC. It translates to CASSLIKGGREEQFF.

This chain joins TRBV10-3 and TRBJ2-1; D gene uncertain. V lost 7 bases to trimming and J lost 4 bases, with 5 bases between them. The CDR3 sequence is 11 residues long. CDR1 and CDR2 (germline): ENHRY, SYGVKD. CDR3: CAITRYNEQFF. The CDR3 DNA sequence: TGTGCCATCACTAGGTACAATGAGCAGTTCTTC.

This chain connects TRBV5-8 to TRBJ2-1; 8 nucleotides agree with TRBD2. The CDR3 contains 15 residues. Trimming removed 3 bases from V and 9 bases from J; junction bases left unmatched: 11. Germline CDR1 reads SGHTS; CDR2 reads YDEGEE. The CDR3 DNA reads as TGTGCCAGCAGCTACGTTGGCGGGAGGACGGTTGAGCAGTTCTTC. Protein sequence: CASSYVGGRTVEQFF.

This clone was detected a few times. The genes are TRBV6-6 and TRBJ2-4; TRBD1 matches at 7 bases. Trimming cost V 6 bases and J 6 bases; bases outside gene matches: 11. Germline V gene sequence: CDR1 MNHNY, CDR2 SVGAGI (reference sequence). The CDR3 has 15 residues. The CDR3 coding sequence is TGTGCCAGCAGCCCCGACAGGGAAGGTAGAAACATTCAGTACTTC. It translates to CASSPDREGRNIQYF.

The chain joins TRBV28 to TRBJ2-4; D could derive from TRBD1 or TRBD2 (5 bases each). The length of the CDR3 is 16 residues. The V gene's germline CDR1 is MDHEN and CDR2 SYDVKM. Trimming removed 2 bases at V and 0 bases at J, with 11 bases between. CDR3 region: CASSLVGRRAKNIQYF. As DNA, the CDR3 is TGTGCCAGCAGTTTAGTGGGACGGCGAGCCAAAAACATTCAGTACTTC.

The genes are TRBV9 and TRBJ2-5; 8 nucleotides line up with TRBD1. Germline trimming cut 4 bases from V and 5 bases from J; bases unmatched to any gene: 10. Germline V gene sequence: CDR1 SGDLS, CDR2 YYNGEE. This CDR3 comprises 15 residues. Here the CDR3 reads CASSTGLTGGETQYF. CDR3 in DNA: TGTGCCAGCAGCACGGGGCTCACAGGGGGGGAGACCCAGTACTTC. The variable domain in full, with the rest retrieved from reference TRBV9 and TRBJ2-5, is DSGVTQTPKHLITATGQRVTLRCSPRSGDLSVYWYQQSLDQGLQFLIQYYNGEERAKGNILERFSAQQFPDLHSELNLSSLELGDSALYFCASSTGLTGGETQYFGPGTRLLVL.

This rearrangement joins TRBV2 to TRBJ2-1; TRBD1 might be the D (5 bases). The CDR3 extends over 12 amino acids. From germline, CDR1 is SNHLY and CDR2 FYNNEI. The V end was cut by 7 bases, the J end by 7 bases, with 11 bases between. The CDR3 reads CASTADRNEQFF. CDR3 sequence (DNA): TGTGCCAGCACCGCCGACAGAAATGAGCAGTTCTTC.

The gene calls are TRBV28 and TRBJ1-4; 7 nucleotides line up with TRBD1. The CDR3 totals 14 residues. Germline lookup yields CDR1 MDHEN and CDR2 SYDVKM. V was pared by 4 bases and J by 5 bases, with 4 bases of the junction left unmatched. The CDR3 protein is CASSSDRANEKLFF. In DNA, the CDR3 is TGTGCCAGCAGTTCCGACAGGGCGAATGAAAAACTGTTTTTT.